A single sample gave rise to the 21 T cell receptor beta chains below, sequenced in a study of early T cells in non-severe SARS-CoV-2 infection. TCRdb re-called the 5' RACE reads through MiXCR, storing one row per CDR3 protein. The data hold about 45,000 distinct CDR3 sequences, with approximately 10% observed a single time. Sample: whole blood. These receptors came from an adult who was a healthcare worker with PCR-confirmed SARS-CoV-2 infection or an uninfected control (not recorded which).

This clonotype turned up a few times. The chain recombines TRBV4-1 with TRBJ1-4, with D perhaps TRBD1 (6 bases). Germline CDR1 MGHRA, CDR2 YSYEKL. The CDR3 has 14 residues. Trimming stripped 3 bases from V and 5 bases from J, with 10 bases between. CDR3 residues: CASSQGAGNEKLFF. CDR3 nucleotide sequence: TGCGCCAGCAGCCAGGGGGCGGGGAATGAAAAACTGTTTTTT.

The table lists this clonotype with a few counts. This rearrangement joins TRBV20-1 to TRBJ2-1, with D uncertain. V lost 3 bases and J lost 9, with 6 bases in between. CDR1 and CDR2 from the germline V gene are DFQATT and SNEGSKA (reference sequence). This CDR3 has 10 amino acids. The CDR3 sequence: CSASRGEQFF. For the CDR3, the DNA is TGCAGTGCTAGCCGTGGTGAGCAGTTCTTC.

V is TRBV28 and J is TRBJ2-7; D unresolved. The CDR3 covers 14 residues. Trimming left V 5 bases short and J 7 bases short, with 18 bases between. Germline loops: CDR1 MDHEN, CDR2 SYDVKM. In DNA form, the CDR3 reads TGTGCCAGCAGTCCCATCAGGATTGACGGGGAGCAGTACTTC. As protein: CASSPIRIDGEQYF.

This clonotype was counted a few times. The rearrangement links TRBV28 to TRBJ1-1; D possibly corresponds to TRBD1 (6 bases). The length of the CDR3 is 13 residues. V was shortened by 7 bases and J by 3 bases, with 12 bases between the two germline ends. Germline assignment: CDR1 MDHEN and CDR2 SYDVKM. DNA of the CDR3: TGTGCCAGCACCGTGACAGGTTACACTGAAGCTTTCTTT. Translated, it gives CASTVTGYTEAFF.

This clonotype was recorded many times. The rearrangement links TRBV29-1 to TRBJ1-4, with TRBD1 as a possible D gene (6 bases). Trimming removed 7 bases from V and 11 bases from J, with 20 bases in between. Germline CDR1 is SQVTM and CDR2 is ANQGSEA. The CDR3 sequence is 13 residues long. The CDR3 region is CSAAISWGQKLFF. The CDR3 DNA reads TGCAGCGCTGCAATCTCATGGGGGCAGAAACTGTTTTTT.

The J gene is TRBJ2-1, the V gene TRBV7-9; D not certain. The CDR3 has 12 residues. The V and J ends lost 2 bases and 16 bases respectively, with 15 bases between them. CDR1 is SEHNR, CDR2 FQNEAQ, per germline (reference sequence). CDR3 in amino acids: CASSLKGPSSFF. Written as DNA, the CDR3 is TGTGCCAGCAGCTTAAAAGGGCCTTCAAGCTTCTTC.

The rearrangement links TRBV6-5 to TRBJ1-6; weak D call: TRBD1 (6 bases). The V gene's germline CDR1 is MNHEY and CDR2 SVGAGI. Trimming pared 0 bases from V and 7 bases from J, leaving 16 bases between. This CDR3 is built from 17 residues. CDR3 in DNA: TGTGCCAGCAGTTACTCGGCCGGGGGCGGAATCAATTCACCCCTCCACTTT. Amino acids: CASSYSAGGGINSPLHF.

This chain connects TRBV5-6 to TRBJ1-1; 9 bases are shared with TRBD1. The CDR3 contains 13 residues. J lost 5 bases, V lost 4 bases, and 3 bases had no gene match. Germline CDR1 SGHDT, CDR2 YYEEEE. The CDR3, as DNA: TGTGCCAGCAGCGGGACAGGGAAAACTGAAGCTTTCTTT. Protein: CASSGTGKTEAFF.

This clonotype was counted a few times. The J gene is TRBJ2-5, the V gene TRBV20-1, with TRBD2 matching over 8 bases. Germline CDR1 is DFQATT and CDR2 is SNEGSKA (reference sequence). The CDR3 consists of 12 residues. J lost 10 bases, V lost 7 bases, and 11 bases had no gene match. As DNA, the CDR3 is TGCAGTGTCATCGGGAGGGCCGGGAGCCAGTACTTC. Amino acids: CSVIGRAGSQYF.

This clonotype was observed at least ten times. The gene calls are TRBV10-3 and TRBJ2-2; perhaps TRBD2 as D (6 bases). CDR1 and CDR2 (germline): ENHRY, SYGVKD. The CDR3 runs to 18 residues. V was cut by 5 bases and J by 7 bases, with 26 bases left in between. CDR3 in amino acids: CAISKKPGLPTGGGELFF. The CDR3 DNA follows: TGTGCCATCAGTAAAAAACCGGGACTTCCAACTGGTGGCGGGGAGCTGTTTTTT.

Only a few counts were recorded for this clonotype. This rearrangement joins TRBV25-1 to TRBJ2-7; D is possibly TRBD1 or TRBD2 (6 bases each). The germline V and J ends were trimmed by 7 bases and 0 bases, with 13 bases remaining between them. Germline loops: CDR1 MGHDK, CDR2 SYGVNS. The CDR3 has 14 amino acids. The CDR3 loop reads CASTEGGGSYEQYF. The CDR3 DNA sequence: TGTGCCAGCACCGAGGGGGGAGGCTCCTACGAGCAGTACTTC.

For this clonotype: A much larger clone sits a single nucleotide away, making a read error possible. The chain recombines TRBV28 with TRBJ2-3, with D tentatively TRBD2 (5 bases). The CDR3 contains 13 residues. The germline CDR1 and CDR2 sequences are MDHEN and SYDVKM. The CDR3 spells CASSSGQEDKQYF. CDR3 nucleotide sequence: TGTGCCAGCAGTTCCGGGCAGGAGGATAAGCAGTATTTT. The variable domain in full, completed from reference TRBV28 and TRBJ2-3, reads DVKVTQSSRYLVKRTGEKVFLECVQDMDHENMFWYRQDPGLGLRLIYFSYDVKMKEKGDIPEGYSVSREKKERFSLILESASTNQTSMYLCASSSGQEDKQYFGPGTRLTVL.

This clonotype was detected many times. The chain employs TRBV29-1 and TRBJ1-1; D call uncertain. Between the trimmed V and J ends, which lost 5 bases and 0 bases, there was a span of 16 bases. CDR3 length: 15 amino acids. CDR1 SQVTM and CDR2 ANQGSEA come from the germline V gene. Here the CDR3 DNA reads TGCAGCGTTAACCGGGATCCGGCTATGAACACTGAAGCTTTCTTT. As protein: CSVNRDPAMNTEAFF.

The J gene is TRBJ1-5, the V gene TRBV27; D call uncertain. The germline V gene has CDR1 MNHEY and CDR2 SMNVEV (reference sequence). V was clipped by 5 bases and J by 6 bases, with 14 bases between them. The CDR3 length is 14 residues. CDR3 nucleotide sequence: TGTGCCAGCAGTGACGCCCTCTTTGGTCAGCCCCAGCATTTT. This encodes CASSDALFGQPQHF.

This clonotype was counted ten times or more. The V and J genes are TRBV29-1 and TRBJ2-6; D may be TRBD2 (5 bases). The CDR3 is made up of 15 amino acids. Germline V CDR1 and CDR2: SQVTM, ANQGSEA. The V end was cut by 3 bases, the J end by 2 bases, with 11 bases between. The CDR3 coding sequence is TGCAGCGTTGAGGACTCCGGGCCTGGGGCCAACGTCCTGACTTTC. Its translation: CSVEDSGPGANVLTF.

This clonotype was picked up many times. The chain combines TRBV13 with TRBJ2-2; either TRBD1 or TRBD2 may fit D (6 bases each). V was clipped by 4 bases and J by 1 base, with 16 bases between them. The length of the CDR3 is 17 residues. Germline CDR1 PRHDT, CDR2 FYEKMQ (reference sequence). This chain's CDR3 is CASSSGWGALNTGELFF. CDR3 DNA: TGTGCCAGCAGCTCCGGATGGGGGGCGCTGAACACCGGGGAGCTGTTTTTT.

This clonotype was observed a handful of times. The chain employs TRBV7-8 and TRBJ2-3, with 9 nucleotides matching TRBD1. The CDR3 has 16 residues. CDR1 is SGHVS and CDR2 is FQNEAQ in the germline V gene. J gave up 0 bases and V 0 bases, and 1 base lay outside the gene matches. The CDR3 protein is CASSLATGGSTDTQYF. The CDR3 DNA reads TGTGCCAGCAGCTTAGCGACAGGGGGGAGCACAGATACGCAGTATTTT.

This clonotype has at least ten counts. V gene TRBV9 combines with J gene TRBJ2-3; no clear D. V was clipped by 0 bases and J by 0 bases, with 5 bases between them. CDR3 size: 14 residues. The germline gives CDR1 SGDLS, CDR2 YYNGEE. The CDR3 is CASSVVPSTDTQYF. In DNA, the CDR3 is TGTGCCAGCAGCGTAGTCCCTAGCACAGATACGCAGTATTTT.

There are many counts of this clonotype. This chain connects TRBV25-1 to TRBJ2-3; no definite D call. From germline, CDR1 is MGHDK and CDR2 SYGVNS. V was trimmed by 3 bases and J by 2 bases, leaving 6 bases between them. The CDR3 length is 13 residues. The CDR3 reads CASSDPNTDTQYF. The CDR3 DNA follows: TGTGCCAGCAGTGACCCTAACACAGATACGCAGTATTTT.

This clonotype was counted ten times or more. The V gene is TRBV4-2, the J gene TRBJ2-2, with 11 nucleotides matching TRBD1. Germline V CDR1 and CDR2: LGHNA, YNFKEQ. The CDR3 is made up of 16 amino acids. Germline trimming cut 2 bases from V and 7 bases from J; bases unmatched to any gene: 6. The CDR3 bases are TGTGCCAGCAGCCAAACCGGGACAGGGGGAATCGGGGAGCTGTTTTTT. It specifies CASSQTGTGGIGELFF.

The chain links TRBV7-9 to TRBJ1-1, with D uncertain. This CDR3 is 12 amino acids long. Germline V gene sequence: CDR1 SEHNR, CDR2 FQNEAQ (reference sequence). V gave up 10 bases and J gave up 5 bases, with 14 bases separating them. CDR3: CATHKSYTEAFF. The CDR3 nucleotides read TGTGCCACCCATAAGTCGTATACTGAAGCTTTCTTT.